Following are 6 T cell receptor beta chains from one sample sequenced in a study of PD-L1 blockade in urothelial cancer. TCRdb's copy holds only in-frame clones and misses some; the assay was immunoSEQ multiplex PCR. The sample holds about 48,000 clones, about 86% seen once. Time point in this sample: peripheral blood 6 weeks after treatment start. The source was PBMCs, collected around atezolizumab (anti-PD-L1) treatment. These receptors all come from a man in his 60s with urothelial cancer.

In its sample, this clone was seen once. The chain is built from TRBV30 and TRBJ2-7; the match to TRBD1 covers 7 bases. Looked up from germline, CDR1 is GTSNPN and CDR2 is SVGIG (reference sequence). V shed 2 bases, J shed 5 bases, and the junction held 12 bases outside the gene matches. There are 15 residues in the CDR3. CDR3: CAWSQKGARGDEQYF. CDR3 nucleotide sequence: TGTGCCTGGAGTCAAAAGGGGGCTAGAGGGGACGAGCAGTACTTC.

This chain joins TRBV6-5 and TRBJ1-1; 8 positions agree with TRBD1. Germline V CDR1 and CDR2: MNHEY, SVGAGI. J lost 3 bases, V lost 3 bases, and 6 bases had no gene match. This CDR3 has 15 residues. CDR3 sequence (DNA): TGTGCCAGCAGTTATGCCCGGACAGGGCACACTGAAGCTTTCTTT. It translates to CASSYARTGHTEAFF.

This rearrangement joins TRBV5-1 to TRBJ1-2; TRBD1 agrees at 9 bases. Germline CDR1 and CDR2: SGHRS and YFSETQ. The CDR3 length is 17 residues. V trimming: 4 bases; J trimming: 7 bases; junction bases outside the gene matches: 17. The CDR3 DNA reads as TGCGCCAGCAGCCTGATGTTAGTCGGGACAGGGAGTAGTGGCTACACCTTC. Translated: CASSLMLVGTGSSGYTF.

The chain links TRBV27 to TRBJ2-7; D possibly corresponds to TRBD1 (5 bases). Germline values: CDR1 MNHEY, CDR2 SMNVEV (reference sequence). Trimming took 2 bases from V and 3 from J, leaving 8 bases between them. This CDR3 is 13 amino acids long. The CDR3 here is CASSLTRDYEQYF. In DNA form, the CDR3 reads TGTGCCAGCAGTTTAACCAGGGACTACGAGCAGTACTTC.

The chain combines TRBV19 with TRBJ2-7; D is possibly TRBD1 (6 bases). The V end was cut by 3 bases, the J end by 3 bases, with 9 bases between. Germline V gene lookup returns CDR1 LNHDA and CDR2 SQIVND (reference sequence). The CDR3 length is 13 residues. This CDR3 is CASSILTGYEQYF. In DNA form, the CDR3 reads TGTGCCAGTAGTATTCTGACAGGCTACGAGCAGTACTTC.

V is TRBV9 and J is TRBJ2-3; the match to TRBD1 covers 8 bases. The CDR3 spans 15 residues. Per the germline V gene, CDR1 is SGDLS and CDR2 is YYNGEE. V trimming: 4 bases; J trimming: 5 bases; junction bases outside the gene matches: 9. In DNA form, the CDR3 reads TGTGCCAGCAGCTCCCAGGGGGCCCAGGAAGATACGCAGTATTTT. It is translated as CASSSQGAQEDTQYF.